This TCR beta chain was documented in a study of blood T cell repertoires in COVID-19. Study-level background: COVID-19 samples collected from the United States, Italy and Spain covered acute and convalescent phases. PBMCs, B-cell-depleted T cells, or T cells were the source of the cDNA or gDNA that made up the material.

V shed 0 bases and J shed 9 bases, with 6 bases lying between them. CDR1 and CDR2 (germline): MGHRA, YSYEKL. The CDR3 is made up of 13 amino acids. Authors' methods: How many nucleated cells were present was estimated from reference gene primer amplification. TCRdb keeps only in-frame clones here, not all; method: immunoSEQ multiplex PCR. That table is the source of V, J and clone size, and D and trimming were worked out from the DNA. The sample has more than 200,000 clones; less than 90% are singletons. This sequence joins TRBV4-1 and TRBJ1-6; D not certain. The specimen was peripheral blood. This receptor was identified in a man aged 25-40 years with active or convalescent COVID-19. Here the CDR3 reads CASSQELSSPLHF. Here the CDR3 DNA reads TGCGCCAGCAGCCAAGAGCTAAGTTCACCCCTCCACTTT.